This note documents a single T cell receptor (beta chain) sequence. Its antigen is unknown. This sample is drawn from a study of cytotoxic CD8 clonotypes in ibrutinib-treated CLL. Germline V CDR1 and CDR2: KGHSH, LQKENI. CDR3 length: 18 residues. With V trimmed by 2 bases and J by 0 bases, 5 bases remained unmatched. The study, taken as a whole, reports: Clonotypes that were public were uncommon, and they contracted or stayed stable on treatment.

The assay was immunoSEQ multiplex PCR, and TCRdb's table has in-frame clones only and misses some. This table holds approximately 53,000 clones, over 65% found once. The material sequenced was PBMCs, taken after 24 months of ibrutinib treatment. The sequence was obtained from a human donor with chronic lymphocytic leukemia. The V and J genes are TRBV18 and TRBJ2-1; 12 bases map to TRBD2. DNA for the CDR3: TGTGCCAGCTCACCAGCACTAGCGGGAGGCAGCTCCTACAATGAGCAGTTCTTC. Translating it yields CASSPALAGGSSYNEQFF. The whole variable domain, filled in from reference TRBV18 and TRBJ2-1, reads NAGVMQNPRHLVRRRGQEARLRCSPMKGHSHVYWYRQLPEEGLKFMVYLQKENIIDESGMPKERFSAEFPKEGPSILRIQQVVRGDSAAYFCASSPALAGGSSYNEQFFGPGTRLTVL.